These 16 T cell receptor beta chains came from one sample sequenced in a study of identical twins. A single record per CDR3 protein comes from TCRdb applying MiXCR to the 5' RACE reads. The repertoire holds hundreds of thousands of distinct CDR3 sequences, with around 20% as singletons. These same data were also listed under a study on T cells expressing NK-cell markers.

The sample was PBMCs. Receptor source: a woman between 18 and 29 years old in good health.

This clonotype has just a few counts. The V and J genes are TRBV7-2 and TRBJ2-1; D may be TRBD2 (5 bases). Germline CDR1 is SGHTA and CDR2 is FQGNSA. Trimming removed 1 base from V and 8 bases from J, with 12 bases in between. The CDR3 loop spans 14 amino acids. CDR3 bases: TGTGCCAGCAGCTTAGTGTCACTAGATGATGAGCAGTTCTTC. Translated: CASSLVSLDDEQFF.

This chain uses TRBV5-1 with TRBJ2-3; 8 positions match TRBD2. Germline trimming cut 0 bases from V and 2 bases from J; bases unmatched to any gene: 5. Germline CDR1 reads SGHRS; CDR2 reads YFSETQ. CDR3 length: 16 residues. In DNA form, the CDR3 reads TGCGCCAGCAGCTTGGTTCGCGGGGGGAACACAGATACGCAGTATTTT. As protein: CASSLVRGGNTDTQYF.

This clonotype came up many times. The chain carries TRBV20-1 and TRBJ1-1; 11 bases fit TRBD1. The germline V gene encodes CDR1 DFQATT and CDR2 SNEGSKA (reference sequence). J lost 5 bases, V lost 5 bases, and 4 bases had no gene match. The CDR3 is 13 amino acids. The CDR3 DNA sequence: TGCAGTGCTCCGGACAGGGGGCAAACTGAAGCTTTCTTT. It translates to CSAPDRGQTEAFF.

This clonotype was picked up one time. V and J are TRBV6-2 or TRBV6-3 and TRBJ1-2, with TRBD1 matching over 9 bases. This CDR3 contains 13 residues. Germline CDR1 MNHEY, CDR2 SVGEGT. The V segment lost 0 bases and the J segment 8 bases; nucleotides outside the gene matches: 1. The CDR3 is CASSYSGTGGYTF. CDR3 sequence (DNA): TGTGCCAGCAGTTACTCCGGGACAGGGGGCTACACCTTC.

V gene TRBV27 combines with J gene TRBJ2-2; D is uncertain. This CDR3 is built from 14 residues. Trimming cost V 2 bases and J 3 bases, with 7 bases left between them. Per germline, CDR1 MNHEY and CDR2 SMNVEV (reference sequence). The CDR3 protein is CASSLSYYTGELFF. In DNA, the CDR3 is TGTGCCAGCAGTTTAAGCTACTACACCGGGGAGCTGTTTTTT.

The chain links TRBV7-2 to TRBJ1-6; 7 bases are shared with TRBD1. V shed 6 bases and J 7 bases; nucleotides not matched to a gene: 9. Looked up from germline, CDR1 is SGHTA and CDR2 is FQGNSA. The CDR3 has 15 amino acids. CDR3 bases: TGTGCCAGCAGAGAGCAGACAGGGTACAATTCACCCCTCCACTTT. Translating gives CASREQTGYNSPLHF.

The chain recombines TRBV6-4 with TRBJ2-2; no firm D call. The CDR3 spans 14 residues. From germline, CDR1 is MRHNA and CDR2 SNTAGT. The V gene lost 1 base and the J gene lost 6 bases, with 9 bases spanning the gap. This CDR3 reads CASSDLWRSGELFF. The CDR3 DNA reads as TGTGCCAGCAGTGACTTGTGGCGCTCCGGGGAGCTGTTTTTT.

The rearrangement links TRBV12-3 or TRBV12-4 to TRBJ1-1; 7 nucleotides agree with TRBD1. CDR3 size: 14 residues. V was pared by 7 bases and J by 6 bases, with 11 bases of the junction left unmatched. CDR3 sequence: CASTLDRLGAEAFF. The CDR3 DNA reads TGTGCCAGCACCCTGGACAGGTTGGGCGCTGAAGCTTTCTTT.

The chain is built from TRBV20-1 and TRBJ2-1; no definite D call. The CDR3 is 13 amino acids. V lost 6 bases and J 3 bases, leaving 12 bases between the germline ends. CDR1 is DFQATT, CDR2 SNEGSKA, per germline (reference sequence). CDR3 region: CSANPPNYNEQFF. CDR3 nucleotide sequence: TGCAGTGCAAACCCACCCAACTACAATGAGCAGTTCTTC.

The rearrangement uses TRBV25-1 and TRBJ2-7; D unresolved. V lost 4 bases to trimming and J lost 0 bases, with 10 bases between them. The CDR3 length is 14 residues. Germline CDR1 reads MGHDK; CDR2 reads SYGVNS. This CDR3 is CASSAWTDSYEQYF. The CDR3 coding sequence is TGTGCCAGCAGTGCCTGGACGGACTCCTACGAGCAGTACTTC.

This clonotype appeared a few times. The V call is TRBV20-1, the J call TRBJ2-5; D is perhaps TRBD2 (5 bases). Germline CDR1 reads DFQATT; CDR2 reads SNEGSKA (reference sequence). Trimming left V 6 bases short and J 5 bases short, with 16 bases between. The CDR3 has 13 amino acids. The CDR3 sequence: CSAHRGFSETQYF. In DNA, the CDR3 is TGCAGTGCCCATCGGGGTTTTTCGGAGACCCAGTACTTC.

CDR3 protein: CASSQDFGGWEQYF. The CDR3 DNA is TGTGCCAGCAGCCAAGATTTCGGTGGTTGGGAGCAGTACTTC. The chain employs TRBV3-1 and TRBJ2-7; no definite D call. CDR3 length: 14 amino acids. V lost 0 bases and J 7 bases, leaving 13 bases between the germline ends. CDR1 and CDR2 (germline): LGHDT, YNNKEL (reference sequence).

This chain joins TRBV20-1 and TRBJ2-7; TRBD2 agrees at 12 bases. The CDR3 covers 14 residues. The V gene end was trimmed by 6 bases and the J gene end by 3 bases; junction bases not matched to a gene: 6. Germline CDR1 and CDR2: DFQATT and SNEGSKA (reference sequence). The CDR3 DNA reads TGCAGTGCGTGGACTAGCGGGGTCCTCTACGAGCAGTACTTC. Its protein product is CSAWTSGVLYEQYF.

This chain uses TRBV7-8 with TRBJ2-7, with D perhaps TRBD2 (6 bases). The CDR3 loop spans 16 amino acids. Germline CDR1 and CDR2: SGHVS and FQNEAQ. Trimming pared 5 bases from V and 2 bases from J, leaving 19 bases between. CDR3 loop: CASSRRGSGAAYEQYF. The CDR3 DNA follows: TGTGCCAGCAGCAGACGCGGATCGGGAGCGGCCTACGAGCAGTACTTC.

The chain recombines TRBV12-3 or TRBV12-4 with TRBJ1-4; 7 positions match TRBD1. The CDR3 loop spans 14 amino acids. V lost 6 bases to trimming and J lost 4 bases; unmatched junction nucleotides: 5. The CDR3 DNA reads as TGTGCCAGCAGACCGACAGGGCGTAATGAAAAACTGTTTTTT. Residues: CASRPTGRNEKLFF.

This sequence joins TRBV4-3 and TRBJ2-1; D ambiguous. V was pared by 0 bases and J by 2 bases, with 14 bases between. The CDR3 contains 17 residues. Germline V lookup: CDR1 LGHNA, CDR2 YSLEER. The CDR3 nucleotides read TGCGCCAGCAGCCAAGATCTCTACGGCGTCGCCTACAATGAGCAGTTCTTC. This codes for CASSQDLYGVAYNEQFF.